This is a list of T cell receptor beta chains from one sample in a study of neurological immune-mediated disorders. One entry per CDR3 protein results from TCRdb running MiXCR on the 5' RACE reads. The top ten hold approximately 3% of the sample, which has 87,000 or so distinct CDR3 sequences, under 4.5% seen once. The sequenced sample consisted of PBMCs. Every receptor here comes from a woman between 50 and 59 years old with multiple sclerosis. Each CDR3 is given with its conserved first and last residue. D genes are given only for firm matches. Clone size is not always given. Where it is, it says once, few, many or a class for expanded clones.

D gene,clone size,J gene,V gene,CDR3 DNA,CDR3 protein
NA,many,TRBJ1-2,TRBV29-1,TGCAGCGCCGGAGACATTTCTGGCTACACCTTC,CSAGDISGYTF
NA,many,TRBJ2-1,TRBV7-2,TGTGCCAGCAGCGCAACGGGGGGCCGGGTTGAGCAGTTCTTC,CASSATGGRVEQFF
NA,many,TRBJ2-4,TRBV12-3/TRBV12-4,TGTGCCAGCAGTTATCTGAGCCCCGGTCTAGCCAAAAACATTCAGTACTTC,CASSYLSPGLAKNIQYF
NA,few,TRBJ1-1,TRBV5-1,TGCGCCAGCAGCTATGAGGGGGGAACCACTGAAGCTTTCTTT,CASSYEGGTTEAFF
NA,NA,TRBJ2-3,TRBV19,TGTGCCAGTAGTGCAGGGGCGCAGTATTTT,CASSAGAQYF
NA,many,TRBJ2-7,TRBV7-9,TGTGCCAGCAGCTTAAGGTCCGCTCACGAGCAGTACTTC,CASSLRSAHEQYF
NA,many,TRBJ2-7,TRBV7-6,TGTGCCAGCAGCTTAGCGTCGGCCGGAACCTACGAGCAGTACTTC,CASSLASAGTYEQYF
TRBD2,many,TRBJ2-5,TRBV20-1,TGCAGTGCTGCACCGACTAGCGGGGGGGTTGAGACCCAGTACTTC,CSAAPTSGGVETQYF
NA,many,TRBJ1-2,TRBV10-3,TGTGCCATGTACGTCCGTTCGCGACCGGGACAAGAAGGCTACACCTTC,CAMYVRSRPGQEGYTF
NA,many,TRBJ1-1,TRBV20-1,TGCAGTGCTAGAGTGGGCGCGAGCGGCTCAACTGAAGCTTTCTTT,CSARVGASGSTEAFF
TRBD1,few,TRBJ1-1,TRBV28,TGTGCCAGCAGTTTAGAGGGACAGCCGAACACTGAAGCTTTCTTT,CASSLEGQPNTEAFF
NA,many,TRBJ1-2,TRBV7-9,TGTGCCAGTACGCAGTCGGCTAACTATGGCTACACCTTC,CASTQSANYGYTF
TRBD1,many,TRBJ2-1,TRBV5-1,TGCGCCAGCAGACGAGCAGGGGGCTCCTACAATGAGCAGTTCTTC,CASRRAGGSYNEQFF
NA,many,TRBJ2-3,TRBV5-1,TGCGCCAGCCGAGACGGAAACCCCACAGATACGCAGTATTTT,CASRDGNPTDTQYF
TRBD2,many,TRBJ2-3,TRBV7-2,TGTGCCAGCAGCTGGGTAGCGGGTAGCACAGATACGCAGTATTTT,CASSWVAGSTDTQYF
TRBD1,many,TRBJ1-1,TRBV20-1,TGCAGTGCCCAAGACAGGGTTTTATCTGAAGCTTTCTTT,CSAQDRVLSEAFF